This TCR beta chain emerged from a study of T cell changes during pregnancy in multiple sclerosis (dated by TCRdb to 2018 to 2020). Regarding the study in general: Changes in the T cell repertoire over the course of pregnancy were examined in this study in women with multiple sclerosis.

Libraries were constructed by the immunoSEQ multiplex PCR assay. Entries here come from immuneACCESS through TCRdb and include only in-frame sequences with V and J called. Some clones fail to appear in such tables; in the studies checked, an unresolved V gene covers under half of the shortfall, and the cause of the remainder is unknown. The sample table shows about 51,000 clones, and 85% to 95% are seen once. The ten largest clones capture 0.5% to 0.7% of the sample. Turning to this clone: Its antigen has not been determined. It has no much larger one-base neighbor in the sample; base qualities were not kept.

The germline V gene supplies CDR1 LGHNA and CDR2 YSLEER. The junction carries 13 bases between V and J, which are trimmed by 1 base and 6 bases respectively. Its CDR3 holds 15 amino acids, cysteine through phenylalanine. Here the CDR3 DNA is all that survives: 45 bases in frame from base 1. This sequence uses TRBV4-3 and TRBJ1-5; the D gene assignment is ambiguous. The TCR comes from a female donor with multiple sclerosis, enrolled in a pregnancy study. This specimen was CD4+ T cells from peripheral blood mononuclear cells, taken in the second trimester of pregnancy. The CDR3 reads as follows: CASSQGVGGPQPQHF. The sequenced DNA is TGCGCCAGCAGCCAAGGGGTAGGAGGCCCTCAGCCCCAGCATTTT.